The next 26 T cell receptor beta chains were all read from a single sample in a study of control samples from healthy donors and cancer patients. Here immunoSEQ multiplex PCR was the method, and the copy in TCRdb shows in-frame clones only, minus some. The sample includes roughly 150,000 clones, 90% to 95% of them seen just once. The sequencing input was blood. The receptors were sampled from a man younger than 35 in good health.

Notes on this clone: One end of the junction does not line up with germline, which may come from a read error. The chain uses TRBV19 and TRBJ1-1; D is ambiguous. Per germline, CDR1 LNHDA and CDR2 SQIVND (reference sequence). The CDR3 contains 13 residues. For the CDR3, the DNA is TGTGCCAGTACATCATCCCGGAACGCTGAAGCTTTCTTT. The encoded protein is CASTSSRNAEAFF.

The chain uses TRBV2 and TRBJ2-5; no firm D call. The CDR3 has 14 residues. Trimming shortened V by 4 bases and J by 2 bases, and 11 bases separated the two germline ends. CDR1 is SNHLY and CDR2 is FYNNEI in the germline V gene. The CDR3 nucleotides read TGTGCCAGCAGTGCCCGGACGGCGCAAGAGACCCAGTACTTC. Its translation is CASSARTAQETQYF.

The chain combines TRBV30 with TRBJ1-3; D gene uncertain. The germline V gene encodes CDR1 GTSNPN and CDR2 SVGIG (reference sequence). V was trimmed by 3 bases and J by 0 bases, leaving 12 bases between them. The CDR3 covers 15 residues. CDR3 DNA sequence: TGTGCCTGGAGGACACAAAGATTCTCTGGAAACACCATATATTTT. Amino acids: CAWRTQRFSGNTIYF.

The CDR3 loop reads CASSLDNYYTDTQYF. CDR3 nucleotides: TGTGCCAGCAGCTTAGATAATTATTACACAGATACGCAGTATTTT. This rearrangement joins TRBV11-2 to TRBJ2-3; D ambiguous. V was shortened by 0 bases and J by 2 bases, with 9 bases between the two germline ends. Germline CDR1 and CDR2: SGHAT and FQNNGV. This CDR3 is 15 amino acids long.

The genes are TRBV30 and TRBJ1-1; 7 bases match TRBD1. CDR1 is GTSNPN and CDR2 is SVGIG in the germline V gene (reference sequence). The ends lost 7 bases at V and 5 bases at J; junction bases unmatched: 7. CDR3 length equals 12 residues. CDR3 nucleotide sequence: TGTGCCTCTGACAGGGAAAATACTGAAGCTTTCTTT. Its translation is CASDRENTEAFF. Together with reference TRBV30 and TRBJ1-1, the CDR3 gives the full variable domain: SQTIHQWPATLVQPVGSPLSLECTVEGTSNPNLYWYRQAAGRGLQLLFYSVGIGQISSEVPQNLSASRPQDRQFILSSKKLLLSDSGFYLCASDRENTEAFFGQGTRLTVV.

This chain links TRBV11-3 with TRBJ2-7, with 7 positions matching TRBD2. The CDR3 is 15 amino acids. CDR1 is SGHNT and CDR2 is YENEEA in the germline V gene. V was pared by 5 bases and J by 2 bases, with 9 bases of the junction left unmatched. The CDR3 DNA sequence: TGTGCCAGCAGCCCAGGACTAGTCGAGGCCTACGAGCAGTACTTC. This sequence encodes CASSPGLVEAYEQYF.

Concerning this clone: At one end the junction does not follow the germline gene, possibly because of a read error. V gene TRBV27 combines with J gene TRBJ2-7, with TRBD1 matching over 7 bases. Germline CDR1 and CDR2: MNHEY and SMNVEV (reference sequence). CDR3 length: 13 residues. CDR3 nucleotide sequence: TGTGCCAGCATTAGGGTCGGGGTGGACAGGCTGCACTTC. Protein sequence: CASIRVGVDRLHF.

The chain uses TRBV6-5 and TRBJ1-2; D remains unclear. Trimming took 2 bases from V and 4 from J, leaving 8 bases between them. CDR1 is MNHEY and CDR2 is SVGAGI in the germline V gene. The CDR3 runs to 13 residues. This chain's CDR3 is CASSYGVSYGYTF. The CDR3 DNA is TGTGCCAGCAGTTACGGCGTTAGCTATGGCTACACCTTC.

CDR3 DNA sequence: TGTGCCAGCAGTCCTGACTTGAGCTCTGGAAACACCATATATTTT. Translation gives CASSPDLSSGNTIYF. V is TRBV6-5 and J is TRBJ1-3; D is unclear. Germline CDR1 MNHEY, CDR2 SVGAGI. V gave up 5 bases and J gave up 0 bases, with 11 bases separating them. There are 15 residues in the CDR3.

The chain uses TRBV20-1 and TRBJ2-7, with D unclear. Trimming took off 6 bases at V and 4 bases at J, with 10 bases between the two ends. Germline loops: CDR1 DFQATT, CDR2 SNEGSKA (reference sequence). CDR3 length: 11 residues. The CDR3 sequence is CSALLNYEQYF. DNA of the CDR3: TGCAGTGCCCTATTGAATTACGAGCAGTACTTC.

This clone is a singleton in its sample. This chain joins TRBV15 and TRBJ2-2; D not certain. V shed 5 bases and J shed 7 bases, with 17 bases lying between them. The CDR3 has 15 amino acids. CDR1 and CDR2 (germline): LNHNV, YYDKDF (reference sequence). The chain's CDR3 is CATSLRWEGIGELFF. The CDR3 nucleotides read TGTGCCACCAGCCTCCGGTGGGAAGGGATCGGGGAGCTGTTTTTT.

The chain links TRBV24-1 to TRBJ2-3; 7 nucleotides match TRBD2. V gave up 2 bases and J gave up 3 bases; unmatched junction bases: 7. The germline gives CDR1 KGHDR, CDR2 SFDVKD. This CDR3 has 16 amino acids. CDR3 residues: CATSDSGREFTDTQYF. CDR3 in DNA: TGTGCCACCAGTGATTCTGGGCGGGAGTTTACAGATACGCAGTATTTT.

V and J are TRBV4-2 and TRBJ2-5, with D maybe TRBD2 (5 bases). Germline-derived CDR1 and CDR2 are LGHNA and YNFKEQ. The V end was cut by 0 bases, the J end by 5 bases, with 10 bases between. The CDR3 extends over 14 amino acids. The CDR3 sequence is CASSQDGAVETQYF. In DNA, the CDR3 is TGTGCCAGCAGCCAAGATGGAGCGGTTGAGACCCAGTACTTC.

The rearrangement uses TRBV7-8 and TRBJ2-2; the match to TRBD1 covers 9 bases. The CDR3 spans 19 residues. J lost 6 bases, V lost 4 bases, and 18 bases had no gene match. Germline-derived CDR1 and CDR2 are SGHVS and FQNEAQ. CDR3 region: CASSSGTGTLVSTAGELFF. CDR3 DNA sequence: TGTGCCAGCAGCTCCGGGACAGGGACGCTTGTTTCTACCGCCGGGGAGCTGTTTTTT.

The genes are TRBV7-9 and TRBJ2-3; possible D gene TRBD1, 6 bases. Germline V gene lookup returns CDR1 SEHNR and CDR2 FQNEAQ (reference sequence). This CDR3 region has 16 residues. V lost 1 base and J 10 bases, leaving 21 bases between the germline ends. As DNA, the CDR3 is TGTGCCAGCAGCTTAGTAGTGGGGGCGAAAGGAGAGCCGCAGTATTTT. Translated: CASSLVVGAKGEPQYF.

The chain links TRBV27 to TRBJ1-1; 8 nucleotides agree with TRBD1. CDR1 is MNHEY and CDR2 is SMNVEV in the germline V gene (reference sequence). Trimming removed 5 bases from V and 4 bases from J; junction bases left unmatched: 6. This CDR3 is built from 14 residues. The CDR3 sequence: CASSHRGSFTEAFF. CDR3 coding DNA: TGTGCCAGCAGTCACAGGGGGAGTTTCACTGAAGCTTTCTTT.

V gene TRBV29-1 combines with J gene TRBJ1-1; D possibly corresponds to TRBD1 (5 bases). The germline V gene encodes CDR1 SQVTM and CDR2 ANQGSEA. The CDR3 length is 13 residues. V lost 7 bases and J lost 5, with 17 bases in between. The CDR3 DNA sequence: TGCAGCGGCAGGGTAGGTGCGGGTACTGAAGCTTTCTTT. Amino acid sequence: CSGRVGAGTEAFF.

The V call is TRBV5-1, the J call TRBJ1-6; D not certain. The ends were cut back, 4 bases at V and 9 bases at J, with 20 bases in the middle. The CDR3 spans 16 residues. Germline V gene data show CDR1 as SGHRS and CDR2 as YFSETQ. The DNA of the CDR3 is TGCGCCAGCAGCCGTACATCCGGGGTGGGTACTTCACCCCTCCACTTT. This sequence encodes CASSRTSGVGTSPLHF.

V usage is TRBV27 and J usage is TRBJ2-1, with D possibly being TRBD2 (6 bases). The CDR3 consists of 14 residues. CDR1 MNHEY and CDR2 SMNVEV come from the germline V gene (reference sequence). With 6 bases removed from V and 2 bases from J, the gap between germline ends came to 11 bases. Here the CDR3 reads CASSFGGTYNEQFF. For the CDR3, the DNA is TGTGCCAGCAGCTTCGGAGGGACCTACAATGAGCAGTTCTTC.

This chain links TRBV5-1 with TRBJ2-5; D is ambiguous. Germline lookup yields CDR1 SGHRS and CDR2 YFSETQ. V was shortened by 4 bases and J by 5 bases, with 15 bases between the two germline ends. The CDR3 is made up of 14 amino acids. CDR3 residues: CASSPAAGGETQYF. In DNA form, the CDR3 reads TGCGCCAGCAGCCCCGCTGCCGGTGGGGAGACCCAGTACTTC.

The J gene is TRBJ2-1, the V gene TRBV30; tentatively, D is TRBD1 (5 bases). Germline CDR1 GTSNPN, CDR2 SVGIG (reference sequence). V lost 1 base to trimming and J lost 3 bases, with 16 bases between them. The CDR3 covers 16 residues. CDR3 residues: CAWSGGNQGVYNEQFF. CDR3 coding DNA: TGTGCCTGGAGTGGTGGGAACCAAGGGGTCTACAATGAGCAGTTCTTC.

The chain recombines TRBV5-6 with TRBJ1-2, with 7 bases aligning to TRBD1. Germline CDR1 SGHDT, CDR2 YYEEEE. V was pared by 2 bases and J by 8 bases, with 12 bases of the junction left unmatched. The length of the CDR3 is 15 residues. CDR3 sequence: CASSLFSWTGDGYTF. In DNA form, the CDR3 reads TGTGCCAGCAGCTTATTTTCCTGGACAGGTGACGGCTACACCTTC.

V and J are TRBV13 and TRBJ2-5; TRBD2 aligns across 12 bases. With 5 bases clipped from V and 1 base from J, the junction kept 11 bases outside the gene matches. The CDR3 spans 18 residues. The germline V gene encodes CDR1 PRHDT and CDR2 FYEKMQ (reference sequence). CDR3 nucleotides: TGTGCCAGCAGCCAGGGACTAGCGGGCACCCTATCCCAAGAGACCCAGTACTTC. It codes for CASSQGLAGTLSQETQYF.

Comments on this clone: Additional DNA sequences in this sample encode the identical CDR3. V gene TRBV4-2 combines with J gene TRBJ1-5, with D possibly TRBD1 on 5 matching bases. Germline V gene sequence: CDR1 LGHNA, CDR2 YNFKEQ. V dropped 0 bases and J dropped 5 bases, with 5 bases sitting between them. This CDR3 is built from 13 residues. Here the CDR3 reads CASSQDRDQPQHF. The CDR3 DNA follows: TGTGCCAGCAGCCAAGACAGGGATCAGCCCCAGCATTTT.

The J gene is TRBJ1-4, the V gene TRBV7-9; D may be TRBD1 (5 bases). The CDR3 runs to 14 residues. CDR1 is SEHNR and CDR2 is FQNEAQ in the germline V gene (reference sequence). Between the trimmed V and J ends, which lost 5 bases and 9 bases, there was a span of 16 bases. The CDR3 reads CASSPGGGSQKLFF. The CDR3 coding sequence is TGTGCCAGCAGCCCCGGGGGGGGTTCGCAAAAACTGTTTTTT.

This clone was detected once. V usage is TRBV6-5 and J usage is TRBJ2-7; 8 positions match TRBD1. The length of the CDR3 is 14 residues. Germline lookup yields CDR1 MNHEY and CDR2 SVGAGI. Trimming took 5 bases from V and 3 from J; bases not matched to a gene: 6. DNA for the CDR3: TGTGCCAGCAGTCCCTGGACAGGGAGCTACGAGCAGTACTTC. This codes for CASSPWTGSYEQYF.